This TCR beta chain was retrieved from a study of CD8 T cells in ankylosing spondylitis. Findings and caveats of the study: The study identified a TCR beta motif of under ten highly homologous variants that appeared characteristic of ankylosing spondylitis blood.

TCRdb re-analysed the 5' RACE reads in MiXCR, keeping a single row per CDR3 protein. The repertoire includes around 440,000 distinct CDR3 sequences, roughly 18% of them detected once, and just over 1% sits in the top ten. Germline CDR1 and CDR2: DFQATT and SNEGSKA (reference sequence). The CDR3 loop spans 14 amino acids. V trimming: 5 bases; J trimming: 7 bases; junction bases outside the gene matches: 10. This clonotype was detected ten times or more. Antigen unknown. The chain recombines TRBV20-1 with TRBJ1-5, with 8 positions matching TRBD1. The specimen sequenced was blood, either unsorted or a sorted T cell fraction (not recorded which). This receptor was taken from a male donor with ankylosing spondylitis. The CDR3 sequence: CSAGGTGGLQPQHF. DNA for the CDR3: TGCAGTGCTGGAGGGACAGGAGGGTTGCAGCCCCAGCATTTT.